This TCR beta chain was observed in a study of cytomegalovirus exposure and HLA in healthy donors. Germline CDR1 MGHDK, CDR2 SYGVNS. Trimming left V 4 bases short and J 0 bases short, with 10 bases between. The CDR3 spans 15 residues. The PCR used 60 Vbeta and 13 Jbeta primers. Assay used: immunoSEQ multiplex PCR; TCRdb lists only in-frame clones, some missing. The data contain some 150,000 clones, around 83% of them seen just once; the ten biggest clones take up roughly 2.4%. This clonotype originated in a woman aged 18-35 years in good health and CMV-seronegative. The chain has TRBV25-1 and TRBJ1-3; D is possibly TRBD1 (5 bases). The sample was PBMCs. CDR3 sequence (DNA): TGTGCCAGCAGTGGGGGGGACCTCTCTGGAAACACCATATATTTT. Translation gives CASSGGDLSGNTIYF. Combining the CDR3 with reference TRBV25-1 and TRBJ1-3 gives the whole variable domain EADIYQTPRYLVIGTGKKITLECSQTMGHDKMYWYQQDPGMELHLIHYSYGVNSTEKGDLSSESTVSRIRTEHFPLTLESARPSHTSQYLCASSGGDLSGNTIYFGEGSWLTVV.